The present T cell receptor beta chain was sequenced within a study of T cell changes during pregnancy in multiple sclerosis. This CDR3 region has 16 residues. Germline V lookup: CDR1 SGHVS, CDR2 FQNEAQ. The V end was cut by 5 bases, the J end by 1 base, with 15 bases between. Profiling relied on immunoSEQ multiplex PCR, and the TCRdb table lists in-frame clones only, not all of them. Of roughly 70,000 clones listed, approximately 86% are singletons. V and J are TRBV7-8 and TRBJ2-1, with D possibly matching TRBD1 (6 bases). The sequence was collected from a female donor with multiple sclerosis, enrolled in a pregnancy study. This specimen consisted of peripheral blood, obtained before pregnancy. The CDR3, as DNA: TGTGCCAGCAGCCCACCGGTTCAGGGGTCCTACAATGAGCAGTTCTTC. It encodes CASSPPVQGSYNEQFF. Full variable domain (remainder filled in from reference TRBV7-8 and TRBJ2-1): GAGVSQSPRYKVAKRGQDVALRCDPISGHVSLFWYQQALGQGPEFLTYFQNEAQLDKSGLPSDRFFAERPEGSVSTLKIQRTQQEDSAVYLCASSPPVQGSYNEQFFGPGTRLTVL.